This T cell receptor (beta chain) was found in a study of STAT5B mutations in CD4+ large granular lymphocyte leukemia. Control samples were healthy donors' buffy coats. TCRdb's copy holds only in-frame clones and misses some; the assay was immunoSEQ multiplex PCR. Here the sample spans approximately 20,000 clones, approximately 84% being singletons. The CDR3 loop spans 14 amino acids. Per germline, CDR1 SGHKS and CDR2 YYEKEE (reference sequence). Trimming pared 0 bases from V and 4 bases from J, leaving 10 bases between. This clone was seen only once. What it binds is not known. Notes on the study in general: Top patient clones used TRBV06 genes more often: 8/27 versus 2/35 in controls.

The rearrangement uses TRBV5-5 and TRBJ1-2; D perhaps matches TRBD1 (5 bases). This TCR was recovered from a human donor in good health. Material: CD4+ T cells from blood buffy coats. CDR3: CASSLAPGTYGYTF. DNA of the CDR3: TGTGCCAGCAGCTTGGCCCCAGGGACCTATGGCTACACCTTC.